This T cell receptor (beta chain) appears in the sequencing data of a study of CD8 T cells in ankylosing spondylitis. Broader study findings: Seemingly characteristic of ankylosing spondylitis blood was a TCR beta motif consisting of several highly homologous variants.

As concerns this clonotype: No antigen is known for it.

V lost 4 bases, J lost 2 bases, and 12 bases lay in between. The V gene's germline CDR1 is SGHKS and CDR2 YYEKEE (reference sequence). The CDR3 is made up of 14 amino acids. Via MiXCR, TCRdb re-called the 5' RACE reads, giving one row per CDR3 protein. There are about 840,000 distinct CDR3 sequences in the sample; around 11% occur only once, and under 0.6% lies in the top ten. The chain uses TRBV5-5 and TRBJ2-5; maybe TRBD1 (5 bases). Source material: blood, either unsorted or a sorted T cell fraction (not recorded which). The TCR sequence derives from a male donor with ankylosing spondylitis. CDR3 region: CASSDSAIQETQYF. In DNA, the CDR3 is TGTGCCAGCAGCGACAGCGCGATACAAGAGACCCAGTACTTC.